This T cell receptor beta chain was recovered during a study of blood T cell repertoires in COVID-19. CDR1 is SGHAT and CDR2 is FQNNGV in the germline V gene. Trimming stripped 5 bases from V and 4 bases from J, with 17 bases between. The CDR3 loop spans 15 amino acids. TCRdb's copy holds only in-frame clones and misses some; the assay was immunoSEQ multiplex PCR. The sample yields around 72,000 clones, around four fifths seen once. The sample consisted of peripheral blood. The sequence derives from a woman of 80 years or more with acute or convalescent COVID-19. The chain couples TRBV11-2 to TRBJ1-2; D perhaps matches TRBD1 (5 bases). In DNA, the CDR3 is TGTGCCAGCAGCGGGGCTTGGTCTCCCTTCTATGGCTACACCTTC. It is translated as CASSGAWSPFYGYTF.